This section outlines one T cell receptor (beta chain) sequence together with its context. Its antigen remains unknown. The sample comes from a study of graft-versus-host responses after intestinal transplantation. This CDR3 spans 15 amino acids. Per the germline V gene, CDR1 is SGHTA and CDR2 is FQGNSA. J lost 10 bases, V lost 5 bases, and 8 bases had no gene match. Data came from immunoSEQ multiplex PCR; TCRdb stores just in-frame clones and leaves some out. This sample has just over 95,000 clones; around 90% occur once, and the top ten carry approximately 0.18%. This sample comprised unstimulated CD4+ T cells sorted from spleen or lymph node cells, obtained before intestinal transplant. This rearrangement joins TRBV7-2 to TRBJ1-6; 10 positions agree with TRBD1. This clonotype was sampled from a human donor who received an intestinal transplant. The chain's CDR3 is CASSKPGTGVSPLHF. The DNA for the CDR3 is TGTGCCAGCAGCAAACCCGGGACAGGGGTCTCACCCCTCCACTTT.